This TCR beta chain was sequenced during a study of Ad26.COV2.S vaccination and SARS-CoV-2 variants. Study summary: By the intramuscular route, Ad26.COV2.S was given once, or twice 56 days apart.

Worth noting for this clone: Its antigen is unknown. Within the sample, other DNA sequences also encode this same CDR3.

Trimming took 5 bases from V and 2 from J, leaving 10 bases between them. The V gene's germline CDR1 is MDHEN and CDR2 SYDVKM. This CDR3 spans 13 amino acids. The study, taken as a whole, reports: Spike-specific TCR breadth in vaccine recipients exceeded that seen in placebo recipients. Recipients of either vaccine or placebo displayed similar breadth of non-spike TCRs.

This sample's treatment: 15 to 20 received Ad26.COV2.S at low or high dose, single or two shots; about 5 received placebo; per-sample allocation not given. Following the first vaccine or placebo injection, samples were taken on day 63. The repertoire was sequenced with immunoSEQ multiplex PCR; TCRdb's copy has only in-frame clones and lacks some. The sample includes roughly 350,000 clones, about 89% seen only once; the top ten take around 4.5%. The receptor was isolated from a person between 18 and 59 years old who received the Ad26.COV2.S COVID-19 vaccine or a placebo. The chain links TRBV28 to TRBJ2-7; no clear D gene. This specimen consisted of peripheral blood, obtained in a trial of Ad26.COV2.S vaccine versus placebo. For the CDR3, the DNA is TGTGCCAGCAGTCTAGGAATAACCTACGAGCAGTACTTC. It encodes CASSLGITYEQYF.